This T cell receptor beta chain came from a study of neurological immune-mediated disorders. This clonotype was counted ten times or more. TCRdb re-analysed the 5' RACE reads in MiXCR, keeping a single row per CDR3 protein. The sample holds roughly 20,000 distinct CDR3 sequences, roughly 17% seen once. V was cut by 6 bases and J by 2 bases, with 15 bases left in between. The CDR3 has 15 amino acids. Germline V gene lookup returns CDR1 MNHNY and CDR2 SVGAGI (reference sequence). The receptor was derived from a woman between 18 and 29 years old with multiple sclerosis. This chain uses TRBV6-6 with TRBJ2-3; D gene uncertain. Sample: CD8+ T cells from blood. CDR3 DNA sequence: TGTGCCAGCAGCCCCGGCTTGTTAGCCACAGATACGCAGTATTTT. Translating gives CASSPGLLATDTQYF.